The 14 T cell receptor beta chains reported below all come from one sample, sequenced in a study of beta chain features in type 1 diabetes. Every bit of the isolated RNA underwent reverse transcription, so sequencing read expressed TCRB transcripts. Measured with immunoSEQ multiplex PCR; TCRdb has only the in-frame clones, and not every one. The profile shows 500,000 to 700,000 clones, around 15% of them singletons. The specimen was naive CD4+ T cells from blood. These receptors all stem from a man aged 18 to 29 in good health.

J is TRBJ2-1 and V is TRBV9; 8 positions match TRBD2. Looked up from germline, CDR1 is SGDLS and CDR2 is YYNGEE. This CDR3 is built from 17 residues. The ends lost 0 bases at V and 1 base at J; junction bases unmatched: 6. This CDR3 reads CASSVDAGGRSYNEQFF. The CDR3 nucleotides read TGTGCCAGCAGCGTAGACGCGGGGGGCAGATCCTACAATGAGCAGTTCTTC.

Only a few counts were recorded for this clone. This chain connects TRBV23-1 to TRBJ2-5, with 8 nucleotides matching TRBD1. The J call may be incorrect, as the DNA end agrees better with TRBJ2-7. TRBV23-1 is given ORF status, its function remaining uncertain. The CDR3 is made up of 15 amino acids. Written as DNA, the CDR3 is TGCGCCAGCAGTCACCGAGGGACAGGTCCCTACGAGCAGTACTTC. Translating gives CASSHRGTGPYEQYF.

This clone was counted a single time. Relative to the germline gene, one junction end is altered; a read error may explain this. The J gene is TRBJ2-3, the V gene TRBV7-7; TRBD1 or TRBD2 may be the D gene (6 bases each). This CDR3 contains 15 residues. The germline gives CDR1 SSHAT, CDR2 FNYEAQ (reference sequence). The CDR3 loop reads CASSRVGGLADTQYF. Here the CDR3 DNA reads TGTGCTAGCAGTAGGGTGGGGGGCCTTGCAGATACGCAGTATTTT.

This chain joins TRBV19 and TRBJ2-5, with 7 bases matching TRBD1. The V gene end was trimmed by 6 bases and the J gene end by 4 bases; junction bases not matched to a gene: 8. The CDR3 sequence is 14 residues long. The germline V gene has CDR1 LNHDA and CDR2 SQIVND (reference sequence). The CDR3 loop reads CASRSRQGTETQYF. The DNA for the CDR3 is TGTGCCAGTAGATCAAGACAGGGTACAGAGACCCAGTACTTC.

DNA of the CDR3: TGTGCCAGCAGCAAGACAGGGGGCAGATACACTGAAGCTTTCTTT. Protein: CASSKTGGRYTEAFF. This chain uses TRBV7-2 with TRBJ1-1; TRBD1 matches at 10 bases. From germline, CDR1 is SGHTA and CDR2 FQGNSA. V gave up 5 bases and J gave up 3 bases; unmatched junction bases: 6. This CDR3 is built from 15 residues.

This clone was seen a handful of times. The CDR3 reads CASRPGTGTYEQYF. The CDR3 DNA follows: TGTGCCAGCAGACCGGGGACAGGTACCTACGAGCAGTACTTC. The rearrangement joins TRBV6-6 to TRBJ2-7; 8 bases are shared with TRBD1. The CDR3 extends over 14 amino acids. In germline, CDR1 is MNHNY, CDR2 SVGAGI (reference sequence). V trimming: 6 bases; J trimming: 2 bases; junction bases outside the gene matches: 6.

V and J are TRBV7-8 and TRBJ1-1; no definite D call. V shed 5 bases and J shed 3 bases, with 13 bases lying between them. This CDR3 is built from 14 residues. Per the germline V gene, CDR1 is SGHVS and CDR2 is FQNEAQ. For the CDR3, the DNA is TGTGCCAGCAGCCTCAGTTACTATGACACTGAAGCTTTCTTT. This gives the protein CASSLSYYDTEAFF.

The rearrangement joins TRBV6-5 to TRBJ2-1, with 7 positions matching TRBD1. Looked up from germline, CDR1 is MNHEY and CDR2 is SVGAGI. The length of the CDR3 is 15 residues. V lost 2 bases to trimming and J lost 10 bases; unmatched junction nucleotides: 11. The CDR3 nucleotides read TGTGCCAGCAGTTACAGGGGACAGCCCAAAGGGGAGCAGTTCTTC. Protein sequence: CASSYRGQPKGEQFF.

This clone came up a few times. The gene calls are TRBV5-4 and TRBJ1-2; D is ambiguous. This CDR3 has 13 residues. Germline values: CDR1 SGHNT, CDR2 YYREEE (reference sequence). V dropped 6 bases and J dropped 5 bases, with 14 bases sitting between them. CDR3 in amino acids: CASTVDGRYGYTF. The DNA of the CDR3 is TGTGCCAGCACCGTGGACGGGCGTTATGGCTACACCTTC.

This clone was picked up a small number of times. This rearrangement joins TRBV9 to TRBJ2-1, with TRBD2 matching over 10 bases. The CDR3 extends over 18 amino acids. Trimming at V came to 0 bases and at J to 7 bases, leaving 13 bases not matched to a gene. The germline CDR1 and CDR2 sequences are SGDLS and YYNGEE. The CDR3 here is CASSVAGKAGGPQNEQFF. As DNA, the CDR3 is TGTGCCAGCAGCGTAGCCGGAAAAGCGGGGGGGCCTCAGAATGAGCAGTTCTTC.

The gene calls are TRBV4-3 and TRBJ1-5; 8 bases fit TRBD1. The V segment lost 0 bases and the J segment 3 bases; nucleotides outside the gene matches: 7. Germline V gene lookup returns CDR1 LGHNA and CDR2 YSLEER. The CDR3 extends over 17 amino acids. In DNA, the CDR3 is TGCGCCAGCAGCCAAGAAGTGACAGGGGTCCCCAATCAGCCCCAGCATTTT. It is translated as CASSQEVTGVPNQPQHF.

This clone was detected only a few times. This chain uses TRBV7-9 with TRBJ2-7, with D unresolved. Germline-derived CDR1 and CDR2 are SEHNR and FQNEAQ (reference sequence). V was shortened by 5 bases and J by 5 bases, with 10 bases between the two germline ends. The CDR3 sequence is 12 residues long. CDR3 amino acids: CASSPTADEQYF. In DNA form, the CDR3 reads TGTGCCAGCAGCCCGACGGCAGACGAGCAGTACTTC.

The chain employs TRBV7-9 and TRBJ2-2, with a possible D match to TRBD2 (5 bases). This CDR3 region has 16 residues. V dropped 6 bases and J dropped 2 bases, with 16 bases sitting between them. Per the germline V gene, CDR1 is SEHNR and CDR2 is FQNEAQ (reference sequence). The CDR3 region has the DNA TGTGCCAGCAGTATTGAGGGTACGGCCAACACCGGGGAGCTGTTTTTT. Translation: CASSIEGTANTGELFF.

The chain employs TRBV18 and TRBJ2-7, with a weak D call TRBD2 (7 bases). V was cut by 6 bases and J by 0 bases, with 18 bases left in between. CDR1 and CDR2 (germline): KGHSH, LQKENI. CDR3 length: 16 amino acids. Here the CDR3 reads CASSRSLGGPSYEQYF. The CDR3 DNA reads TGTGCCAGCTCTCGCTCTTTGGGGGGGCCCTCCTACGAGCAGTACTTC.